Presented here are 21 T cell receptor beta chains from one specimen sequenced in a study of T cells in Graves' hyperthyroidism and ophthalmopathy. Amplification of TCR beta CDR3 regions used RNA as the template. RT-PCR in the first round (using the HTBI primer set) targeted the TCR CDR3. Each CDR3 protein is one row after TCRdb ran MiXCR on the multiplex PCR reads. The sample records a few hundred thousand distinct CDR3 sequences, roughly 14% being singletons. The sequenced sample consisted of blood. All receptors come from a woman in her forties with Graves' hyperthyroidism that later progressed to Graves' ophthalmopathy.

This clonotype has ten or more counts. The chain uses TRBV10-3 and TRBJ2-2; no clear D. This CDR3 is 14 amino acids long. Trimming removed 0 bases from V and 1 base from J, with 3 bases in between. CDR1 and CDR2 (germline): ENHRY, SYGVKD. CDR3 in amino acids: CAISESWNTGELFF. The DNA of the CDR3 is TGTGCCATCAGTGAGTCATGGAACACCGGGGAGCTGTTTTTT.

This clonotype was seen at least ten times. V is TRBV12-3 or TRBV12-4 and J is TRBJ2-1; perhaps TRBD2 as D (6 bases). The V end was cut by 6 bases, the J end by 8 bases, with 29 bases between. This CDR3 spans 18 amino acids. The CDR3 sequence: CASSPNPITARGLYEQFF. The CDR3 DNA is TGTGCCAGCAGCCCAAATCCCATAACGGCGCGGGGCCTTTATGAGCAGTTCTTC.

This clonotype was observed at least ten times. This rearrangement joins TRBV7-9 to TRBJ1-2, with TRBD1 matching over 7 bases. The CDR3 spans 14 residues. Germline V gene data show CDR1 as SEHNR and CDR2 as FQNEAQ (reference sequence). With V trimmed by 5 bases and J by 3 bases, 6 bases remained unmatched. Here the CDR3 DNA reads TGTGCCAGCAGCGGGGACAGATCTTACTATGGCTACACCTTC. It codes for CASSGDRSYYGYTF.

This clonotype was counted ten times or more. The V and J genes are TRBV18 and TRBJ1-2; a possible D gene is TRBD1 (5 bases). Germline CDR1 and CDR2: KGHSH and LQKENI. V shed 5 bases and J shed 4 bases, with 11 bases lying between them. The CDR3 runs 13 residues. The chain's CDR3 is CASSETDIYGYTF. As DNA, the CDR3 is TGTGCCAGCTCAGAGACAGACATCTATGGCTACACCTTC. Drawing the rest from reference TRBV18 and TRBJ1-2, the complete variable domain is NAGVMQNPRHLVRRRGQEARLRCSPMKGHSHVYWYRQLPEEGLKFMVYLQKENIIDESGMPKERFSAEFPKEGPSILRIQQVVRGDSAAYFCASSETDIYGYTFGSGTRLTVV.

This clonotype occurred many times. The V and J genes are TRBV11-3 and TRBJ1-4; TRBD1 matches at 7 bases. Trimming cost V 5 bases and J 4 bases; bases outside gene matches: 13. Germline-derived CDR1 and CDR2 are SGHNT and YENEEA. This CDR3 region has 17 residues. CDR3 loop: CASSHPRTGGINEKLFF. In nucleotides, the CDR3 is TGTGCCAGCAGCCACCCCCGGACAGGAGGGATTAATGAAAAACTGTTTTTT.

This clonotype was counted at least ten times. This chain links TRBV10-3 with TRBJ1-2; a weak D match, TRBD1 (6 bases). The germline CDR1 and CDR2 sequences are ENHRY and SYGVKD. This CDR3 is built from 13 residues. V lost 6 bases, J lost 4 bases, and 12 bases lay in between. The CDR3 loop reads CAIREGEGYGYTF. CDR3 nucleotides: TGTGCCATCAGAGAGGGGGAAGGCTATGGCTACACCTTC.

This clonotype was seen ten or more times. The genes are TRBV11-2 and TRBJ2-1, with TRBD2 matching 8 bases. Trimming cost V 2 bases and J 5 bases; bases outside gene matches: 11. The CDR3 is made up of 17 amino acids. CDR1 is SGHAT and CDR2 is FQNNGV in the germline V gene. This chain's CDR3 is CASSLPPGLDPDNEQFF. In DNA form, the CDR3 reads TGTGCCAGCAGCTTACCACCGGGACTAGATCCAGACAATGAGCAGTTCTTC.

DNA of the CDR3: TGCGCCAGCAGCCAAGGGGGGGTCTCTGAAGCTTTCTTT. The encoded protein is CASSQGGVSEAFF. The genes are TRBV4-1 and TRBJ1-1; D possibly corresponds to TRBD1 (5 bases). This CDR3 comprises 13 residues. CDR1 MGHRA and CDR2 YSYEKL come from the germline V gene. The V end was cut by 1 base, the J end by 6 bases, with 9 bases between.

This clonotype was detected ten times or more. The chain uses TRBV11-2 and TRBJ2-3; D possibly uses TRBD1 or TRBD2 (5 bases each). The CDR3 is 15 amino acids. The V gene's germline CDR1 is SGHAT and CDR2 FQNNGV. V was cut by 5 bases and J by 9 bases, with 21 bases left in between. The CDR3 here is CASSLGTSPLGTQYF. CDR3 nucleotide sequence: TGTGCCAGCAGCCTGGGGACGTCACCTCTGGGAACGCAGTATTTT.

Details on this clonotype: This may arise from a read error, as a much more abundant clone is one base away. The V gene is TRBV5-1, the J gene TRBJ2-4, with 10 bases matching TRBD1. The germline V gene encodes CDR1 SGHRS and CDR2 YFSETQ. There are 18 residues in the CDR3. V was pared by 8 bases and J by 0 bases, with 14 bases of the junction left unmatched. The CDR3 DNA follows: TGCGCCAGAAGCCGGGGACAGGGGTTGGCTCTAGCCAAAAACATTCAGTACTTC. Translation gives CARSRGQGLALAKNIQYF.

This clonotype occurred many times. J is TRBJ1-6 and V is TRBV2; D is unclear. Trimming cost V 3 bases and J 6 bases, with 15 bases left between them. The CDR3 totals 16 residues. Per germline, CDR1 SNHLY and CDR2 FYNNEI. This CDR3 reads CASSDVSSKGNSPLHF. The CDR3 DNA reads as TGTGCCAGCAGTGATGTTTCCTCTAAGGGTAATTCACCCCTCCACTTT.

This clonotype was counted a few times. The CDR3 loop reads CASSFLKQGNTEAFF. The CDR3 DNA reads as TGTGCCAGCAGCTTCCTTAAGCAGGGGAACACTGAAGCTTTCTTT. V and J are TRBV7-9 and TRBJ1-1; possible D gene TRBD1, 5 bases. V dropped 3 bases and J dropped 1 base, with 12 bases sitting between them. Looked up from germline, CDR1 is SEHNR and CDR2 is FQNEAQ (reference sequence). The CDR3 loop spans 15 amino acids.

This clonotype was picked up many times. V is TRBV7-3 and J is TRBJ2-1; D is ambiguous. The CDR3 is 13 amino acids. V dropped 4 bases and J dropped 7 bases, with 11 bases sitting between them. The V gene's germline CDR1 is SGHTA and CDR2 FQGTGA. CDR3 amino acids: CASSSYSGNEQFF. The CDR3 coding sequence is TGTGCCAGCAGCTCTTACAGTGGAAATGAGCAGTTCTTC.

This clonotype was detected a few times. The chain is built from TRBV6-5 and TRBJ1-1; D ambiguous. Germline V CDR1 and CDR2: MNHEY, SVGAGI. The CDR3 length is 13 residues. The V end lost 2 bases, the J end lost 3 bases, and 7 bases lay between the germline ends. The CDR3 nucleotides read TGTGCCAGCAGTTACCGTTCGGACACTGAAGCTTTCTTT. Translation gives CASSYRSDTEAFF.

This clonotype was detected ten times or more. This chain uses TRBV14 with TRBJ2-2; no clear D. V was pared by 5 bases and J by 8 bases, with 24 bases between. The CDR3 length is 17 residues. The germline V gene has CDR1 SGHDN and CDR2 FVKESK. The CDR3 coding sequence is TGTGCCAGCAGCGCACAAAGGAACAGTCCGCTCTTGGGGGAGCTGTTTTTT. As protein: CASSAQRNSPLLGELFF.

This clonotype was seen at least ten times. The chain combines TRBV28 with TRBJ2-3, with TRBD2 matching over 9 bases. Germline trimming cut 6 bases from V and 3 bases from J; bases unmatched to any gene: 4. Germline V lookup: CDR1 MDHEN, CDR2 SYDVKM. The CDR3 loop spans 14 amino acids. CDR3 sequence: CASRRAGGTDTQYF. The CDR3 nucleotides are TGTGCCAGCAGGCGAGCGGGAGGTACAGATACGCAGTATTTT.

This clonotype was detected ten times or more. The chain uses TRBV18 and TRBJ2-7; D perhaps matches TRBD2 (7 bases). Germline V gene sequence: CDR1 KGHSH, CDR2 LQKENI. This CDR3 is built from 15 residues. Trimming took 6 bases from V and 1 from J, leaving 16 bases between them. CDR3 bases: TGTGCCAGCTCCCCCGCGGGGGCTAAATCCTACGAGCAGTACTTC. As protein: CASSPAGAKSYEQYF.

Concerning this clonotype: This may stem from a read error, because a much larger clone lies one nucleotide away. The genes are TRBV2 and TRBJ2-7, with a possible D match to TRBD1 (6 bases). CDR3 size: 13 residues. The V gene's germline CDR1 is SNHLY and CDR2 FYNNEI. Trimming pared 5 bases from V and 3 bases from J, leaving 11 bases between. The CDR3 sequence is CASSYREIYEQYF. The CDR3 coding sequence is TGTGCCAGCAGTTACAGGGAAATCTACGAGCAGTACTTC.

This clonotype was recorded a few times. This chain links TRBV9 with TRBJ2-2; the D gene is possibly TRBD2 (5 bases). The germline V and J ends were trimmed by 2 bases and 0 bases, with 14 bases remaining between them. Germline V lookup: CDR1 SGDLS, CDR2 YYNGEE. The CDR3 sequence is 17 residues long. The CDR3 protein is CASSVYWSGSNTGELFF. The CDR3, as DNA: TGTGCCAGCAGCGTTTATTGGAGCGGATCGAACACCGGGGAGCTGTTTTTT.

This clonotype appeared many times. V gene TRBV3-1 combines with J gene TRBJ2-2, with D possibly being TRBD1 (6 bases). Germline V gives CDR1 LGHDT, CDR2 YNNKEL (reference sequence). V gave up 8 bases and J gave up 2 bases, with 21 bases separating them. CDR3 size: 17 residues. CDR3 nucleotides: TGTGCCAGCTCCCTAGGGCCCCGGACAGCCAACACCGGGGAGCTGTTTTTT. Protein product: CASSLGPRTANTGELFF.

This clonotype was counted ten times or more. The rearrangement joins TRBV5-1 to TRBJ2-2; TRBD1 matches at 10 bases. The CDR3 covers 15 residues. Per germline, CDR1 SGHRS and CDR2 YFSETQ. V was clipped by 4 bases and J by 5 bases; unmatched bases: 5. In DNA form, the CDR3 reads TGCGCCAGCAGCGCAGGACAGGGGGATACCGGGGAGCTGTTTTTT. Protein: CASSAGQGDTGELFF.